What follows describes a single T cell receptor (beta chain). Here immunoSEQ multiplex PCR was the method, and the copy in TCRdb shows in-frame clones only, minus some. The sample holds some 45,000 clones, about 90% seen once. These data originate in a study of blood T cell repertoires in COVID-19. On the study more broadly: Sample material is recorded as cDNA or gDNA derived from T cells, B-cell-depleted T cells, or PBMCs.

Trimming shortened V by 5 bases and J by 0 bases, and 14 bases separated the two germline ends. CDR3 size: 15 residues. From germline, CDR1 is SEHNR and CDR2 FQNEAQ (reference sequence). The receptor was derived from a human donor in a cohort sampled during active COVID-19. Sequencing was performed on peripheral blood. The chain combines TRBV7-9 with TRBJ2-7; D is possibly TRBD1 (6 bases). This CDR3 reads CASSPRTVYSYEQYF. Written as DNA, the CDR3 is TGTGCCAGCAGCCCCCGGACAGTTTACTCCTACGAGCAGTACTTC.